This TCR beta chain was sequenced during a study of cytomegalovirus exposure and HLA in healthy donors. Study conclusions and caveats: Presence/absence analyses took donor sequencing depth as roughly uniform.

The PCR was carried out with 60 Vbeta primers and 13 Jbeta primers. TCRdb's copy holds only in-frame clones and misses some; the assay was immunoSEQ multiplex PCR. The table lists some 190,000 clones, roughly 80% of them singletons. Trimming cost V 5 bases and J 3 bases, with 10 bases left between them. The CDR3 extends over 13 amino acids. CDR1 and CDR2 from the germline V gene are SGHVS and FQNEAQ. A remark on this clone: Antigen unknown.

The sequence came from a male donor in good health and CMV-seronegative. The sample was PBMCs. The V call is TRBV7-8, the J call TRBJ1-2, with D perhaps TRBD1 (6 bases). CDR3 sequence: CASSQQGHYGYTF. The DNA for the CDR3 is TGTGCCAGCAGCCAACAGGGCCACTATGGCTACACCTTC. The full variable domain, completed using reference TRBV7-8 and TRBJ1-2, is GAGVSQSPRYKVAKRGQDVALRCDPISGHVSLFWYQQALGQGPEFLTYFQNEAQLDKSGLPSDRFFAERPEGSVSTLKIQRTQQEDSAVYLCASSQQGHYGYTFGSGTRLTVV.